The 10 T cell receptor beta chains listed next were all sequenced from one sample in a study of CD8+CD57+ T cells in acquired aplastic anemia. The study profiled TCR beta VDJ and CDR3 using genomic DNA as template. MiXCR, run by TCRdb on the reads, gives a single entry per CDR3 protein. The top ten hold about 42% of the sample, which has approximately 180,000 distinct CDR3 sequences, more than 60% seen once. Sequenced patients had shown CD8+CD57+ cell expansion by flow cytometry. Sequencing was carried out using sorted CD4+, CD8+, or CD8+CD57+ T cells (not recorded which) from PBMCs. Every receptor here comes from a human donor with aplastic anemia.

CDR3 amino acids: CASSIAVGEYAFF. CDR3 bases: TGTGCCAGTAGTATTGCCGTGGGGGAGTACGCTTTCTTT. The chain has TRBV19 and TRBJ1-1; TRBD1 is a possible D gene (5 bases). Between the trimmed V and J ends, which lost 3 bases and 11 bases, there was a span of 16 bases. The CDR3 runs to 13 residues. The germline V gene encodes CDR1 LNHDA and CDR2 SQIVND (reference sequence).

The chain carries TRBV24-1 and TRBJ2-3; D is possibly TRBD2 (5 bases). The ends were cut back, 9 bases at V and 6 bases at J, with 15 bases in the middle. Germline V gene data show CDR1 as KGHDR and CDR2 as SFDVKD. This CDR3 is 13 amino acids long. CDR3 in DNA: TGTGCCACCGTGGGGAGCCCTGTGGATACGCAGTATTTT. Residues: CATVGSPVDTQYF.

In this sample, this clonotype turned up many times. The CDR3 nucleotides read TGTGCCAGCAGTTTATCGAGGGTTGATGGCTACACCTTC. Translating gives CASSLSRVDGYTF. This chain connects TRBV27 to TRBJ1-2; D call uncertain. V dropped 0 bases and J dropped 6 bases, with 8 bases sitting between them. The CDR3 extends over 13 amino acids. Per germline, CDR1 MNHEY and CDR2 SMNVEV (reference sequence).

This clonotype was detected only a few times. This chain uses TRBV20-1 with TRBJ1-1; D unresolved. This CDR3 has 12 amino acids. Trimming shortened V by 1 base and J by 4 bases, and 7 bases separated the two germline ends. CDR1 DFQATT and CDR2 SNEGSKA come from the germline V gene (reference sequence). CDR3 amino acids: CSARALSTEAFF. The CDR3 DNA is TGCAGTGCTAGAGCGTTGAGCACTGAAGCTTTCTTT.

This clonotype has a count of ten or more. This chain links TRBV4-1 with TRBJ2-7, with D possibly TRBD1 on 5 matching bases. The CDR3 runs 15 residues. V lost 0 bases, J lost 2 bases, and 11 bases lay in between. Germline CDR1 reads MGHRA; CDR2 reads YSYEKL. CDR3 loop: CASSQDLGPTYEQYF. CDR3 nucleotide sequence: TGCGCCAGCAGCCAAGATCTGGGGCCGACCTACGAGCAGTACTTC.

This clonotype was seen once. The genes are TRBV24-1 and TRBJ1-2, with D possibly TRBD1 on 5 matching bases. The V gene's germline CDR1 is KGHDR and CDR2 SFDVKD. The CDR3 totals 14 residues. Between the trimmed V and J ends, which lost 1 base and 4 bases, there was a span of 9 bases. CDR3 coding DNA: TGTGCCACCAGTGATTTCGGGGGAGGCTATGGCTACACCTTC. Encoded protein: CATSDFGGGYGYTF.

The chain carries TRBV20-1 and TRBJ2-5, with D maybe TRBD2 (5 bases). The germline gives CDR1 DFQATT, CDR2 SNEGSKA (reference sequence). The CDR3 totals 14 residues. The ends were cut back, 3 bases at V and 2 bases at J, with 13 bases in the middle. For the CDR3, the DNA is TGCAGTGCTAGTTCGACTATTAGACAAGAGACCCAGTACTTC. It translates to CSASSTIRQETQYF.

This chain links TRBV6-5 with TRBJ2-1; D uncertain. The CDR3 totals 14 residues. Trimming stripped 3 bases from V and 8 bases from J, with 14 bases between. Germline CDR1 is MNHEY and CDR2 is SVGAGI. The CDR3 DNA follows: TGTGCCAGCAGTTATAGTCTAGTGGGCGATGAGCAGTTCTTC. Protein sequence: CASSYSLVGDEQFF.

This chain connects TRBV5-8 to TRBJ2-1; D not certain. This CDR3 is 13 amino acids long. V was shortened by 4 bases and J by 6 bases, with 11 bases between the two germline ends. The germline V gene encodes CDR1 SGHTS and CDR2 YDEGEE. The CDR3: CASSLLLGNEQFF. CDR3 in DNA: TGTGCCAGCAGCCTGCTCCTAGGCAATGAGCAGTTCTTC. Variable domain in full (rest from reference TRBV5-8 and TRBJ2-1): EAGVTQSPTHLIKTRGQQATLRCSPISGHTSVYWYQQALGLGLQFLLWYDEGEERNRGNFPPRFSGRQFPNYSSELNVNALELEDSALYLCASSLLLGNEQFFGPGTRLTVL.

This clonotype was detected only a few times. The chain carries TRBV7-8 and TRBJ2-3; no firm D call. Germline CDR1 SGHVS, CDR2 FQNEAQ. The CDR3 covers 16 residues. Deletions cut 2 bases from V and 1 base from J, with 13 bases between. DNA for the CDR3: TGTGCCAGCAGCTTAACGTTCCTAAAGGGCACAGATACGCAGTATTTT. Amino acids: CASSLTFLKGTDTQYF.